This T cell receptor beta chain comes out of a study of identical twins' blood T cells. Study background: Some twelve libraries, six alpha and six beta, gave approximately 50 million reads. Overall study results and limits: Top TCRbeta clonotypes were shared more with twin than unrelated donors.

TCR cDNA libraries came from RNA via a modified published protocol. A single record per CDR3 protein comes from TCRdb applying MiXCR to the 5' RACE reads. The sample holds hundreds of thousands of distinct CDR3 sequences, roughly 30% seen once. CDR1 LGHDT and CDR2 YNNKEL come from the germline V gene (reference sequence). The V gene lost 1 base and the J gene lost 7 bases, with 16 bases spanning the gap. The CDR3 runs 15 residues. This clonotype was recorded at least ten times. Antigen unknown. The receptor's source is a woman aged 18 to 55 in good health. The sample taken for sequencing was PBMCs. V gene TRBV3-1 combines with J gene TRBJ1-2; no clear D. The CDR3 region is CASSQARLPLSGYTF. The CDR3, as DNA: TGTGCCAGCAGCCAAGCGAGACTCCCCCTGAGTGGCTACACCTTC.